The next 16 T cell receptor beta chains were all read from a single sample in a study of T-cell reconstitution after alpha-beta-depleted transplantation in children. Preparing the TCRbeta library involved the use of unique molecular identifiers. TCRdb called the PCR reads again in MiXCR, with one record for every CDR3 protein. The sample has about 350,000 distinct CDR3 sequences, more than 10% seen once. This material consisted of PBMCs, taken from the stem cell graft. These receptor sequences come from a human donor who donated a stem cell graft to a child with Fanconi anemia.

Ten or more counts support this clonotype. The chain employs TRBV12-3 or TRBV12-4 and TRBJ2-2, with D perhaps matching TRBD1 or TRBD2 (6 bases each). CDR3 length: 15 residues. V lost 6 bases to trimming and J lost 5 bases, with 16 bases between them. CDR3 nucleotides: TGTGCCAGCAGCCGCAGGGGACTGAGGACCGGGGAGCTGTTTTTT. It encodes CASSRRGLRTGELFF.

This clonotype was detected a few times. V gene TRBV7-9 combines with J gene TRBJ1-4; no clear D gene. The V gene lost 5 bases and the J gene lost 5 bases, with 12 bases spanning the gap. The germline V gene encodes CDR1 SEHNR and CDR2 FQNEAQ (reference sequence). The CDR3 runs to 14 residues. CDR3 bases: TGTGCCAGCAGCCGTGGCACTTCAAATGAAAAACTGTTTTTT. This sequence encodes CASSRGTSNEKLFF.

This chain uses TRBV5-6 with TRBJ2-1, with 7 positions matching TRBD2. Trimming at V came to 3 bases and at J to 2 bases, leaving 5 bases not matched to a gene. The CDR3 length is 15 residues. The germline CDR1 and CDR2 sequences are SGHDT and YYEEEE. The DNA for the CDR3 is TGTGCCAGCAGCTCTTGGGGGGGGGCCTACAATGAGCAGTTCTTC. Translation: CASSSWGGAYNEQFF. The full variable domain, with the rest looked up from reference TRBV5-6 and TRBJ2-1, is DAGVTQSPTHLIKTRGQQVTLRCSPKSGHDTVSWYQQALGQGPQFIFQYYEEEERQRGNFPDRFSGHQFPNYSSELNVNALLLGDSALYLCASSSWGGAYNEQFFGPGTRLTVL.

The sample holds a few counts of this clonotype. The chain uses TRBV5-6 and TRBJ1-1, with D unresolved. Germline-derived CDR1 and CDR2 are SGHDT and YYEEEE. The V gene lost 4 bases and the J gene lost 13 bases, with 20 bases spanning the gap. The CDR3 covers 13 residues. The CDR3 spells CASSIGERLADFF. Here the CDR3 DNA reads TGTGCCAGCAGCATAGGAGAGCGCCTGGCCGATTTCTTT.

The sample holds a few counts of this clonotype. The chain joins TRBV29-1 to TRBJ1-2, with D tentatively TRBD1 (6 bases). This CDR3 region has 14 residues. V was shortened by 0 bases and J by 5 bases, with 13 bases between the two germline ends. Per germline, CDR1 SQVTM and CDR2 ANQGSEA. Here the CDR3 reads CSVEDTGFGYGYTF. The CDR3 DNA reads TGCAGCGTTGAAGATACAGGGTTTGGGTATGGCTACACCTTC.

This clonotype was detected a few times. This chain uses TRBV6-1 with TRBJ2-2, with 11 bases aligning to TRBD1. Losses at the gene ends were 7 bases for V and 4 bases for J; bases not matched to a gene: 5. This CDR3 is 15 amino acids long. Germline CDR1 reads MNHNS; CDR2 reads SASEGT. This CDR3 reads CASNRDRGGTGELFF. DNA for the CDR3: TGTGCCAGCAATAGGGACAGGGGGGGCACCGGGGAGCTGTTTTTT.

This clonotype was picked up a small number of times. The chain has TRBV4-3 and TRBJ2-2, with a weak D call TRBD2 (6 bases). V was trimmed by 3 bases and J by 4 bases, leaving 15 bases between them. This CDR3 comprises 16 residues. Germline CDR1 reads LGHNA; CDR2 reads YSLEER. The CDR3 bases are TGCGCCAGCAGCCAGGAGGGGCGCGAACCCACCGGGGAGCTGTTTTTT. As protein: CASSQEGREPTGELFF.

The rearrangement uses TRBV6-1 and TRBJ1-1; no clear D gene. V was cut by 3 bases and J by 1 base, with 9 bases left in between. The CDR3 has 14 amino acids. CDR1 is MNHNS and CDR2 is SASEGT in the germline V gene. The CDR3 is CASSDQVENTEAFF. The CDR3 region has the DNA TGTGCCAGCAGTGATCAAGTGGAGAACACTGAAGCTTTCTTT.

There are many counts of this clonotype. This chain joins TRBV12-3 or TRBV12-4 and TRBJ2-5, with D maybe TRBD1 (5 bases). Trimming pared 1 base from V and 5 bases from J, leaving 8 bases between. The CDR3 runs to 13 residues. The CDR3 nucleotides are TGTGCCAGCAGTTTAGGGGGCGCGGAGACCCAGTACTTC. The encoded protein is CASSLGGAETQYF.

This clonotype was picked up many times. The genes are TRBV6-5 and TRBJ1-5; 8 nucleotides agree with TRBD1. From germline, CDR1 is MNHEY and CDR2 SVGAGI. Germline trimming cut 10 bases from V and 0 bases from J; bases unmatched to any gene: 20. The CDR3 length is 19 residues. The CDR3 reads CATTDPGTGGRYSNQPQHF. CDR3 DNA sequence: TGTGCCACGACGGACCCTGGTACAGGGGGGAGGTATAGCAATCAGCCCCAGCATTTT.

This clonotype came up a few times. V is TRBV5-6 and J is TRBJ1-1; D gene unclear. The germline gives CDR1 SGHDT, CDR2 YYEEEE. The CDR3 is 12 amino acids. The V end was cut by 2 bases, the J end by 8 bases, with 10 bases between. CDR3: CASSFIRTEAFF. The CDR3 DNA sequence: TGTGCCAGCAGCTTCATTAGGACGGAAGCTTTCTTT.

The chain joins TRBV7-2 to TRBJ1-2; tentative D call: TRBD1 (6 bases). V was pared by 4 bases and J by 3 bases, with 12 bases between. This CDR3 has 14 residues. Looked up from germline, CDR1 is SGHTA and CDR2 is FQGNSA. The DNA of the CDR3 is TGTGCCAGCAGCTGGGGGGGGCCAGACTATGGCTACACCTTC. Amino acid sequence: CASSWGGPDYGYTF.

This clonotype was picked up many times. This chain links TRBV7-9 with TRBJ2-1; D gene unclear. Between the trimmed V and J ends, which lost 3 bases and 8 bases, there was a span of 11 bases. Germline loops: CDR1 SEHNR, CDR2 FQNEAQ (reference sequence). The CDR3 consists of 13 residues. The chain's CDR3 is CASSFRPWDEQFF. The CDR3 DNA reads TGTGCCAGCAGCTTTAGGCCCTGGGATGAGCAGTTCTTC.

In this sample, this clonotype turned up many times. V is TRBV5-1 and J is TRBJ1-1; 8 positions agree with TRBD1. Germline CDR1 SGHRS, CDR2 YFSETQ. J was trimmed by 1 base and V by 4 bases; bases with no gene match: 3. This CDR3 region has 14 residues. The CDR3 DNA sequence: TGCGCCAGCAGCCGTGGGACAGGGAACACTGAAGCTTTCTTT. Amino acid sequence: CASSRGTGNTEAFF. Full variable domain (remainder filled in from reference TRBV5-1 and TRBJ1-1): KAGVTQTPRYLIKTRGQQVTLSCSPISGHRSVSWYQQTPGQGLQFLFEYFSETQRNKGNFPGRFSGRQFSNSRSEMNVSTLELGDSALYLCASSRGTGNTEAFFGQGTRLTVV.

This clonotype was detected a few times. CDR3 in DNA: TGCAGCGTTGAAGATCTGGGCACGGATACCTACAATGAGCAGTTCTTC. The encoded protein is CSVEDLGTDTYNEQFF. The V gene is TRBV29-1, the J gene TRBJ2-1; D remains unclear. The CDR3 is 16 amino acids. Germline V CDR1 and CDR2: SQVTM, ANQGSEA. V was shortened by 0 bases and J by 2 bases, with 14 bases between the two germline ends.

This clonotype has more than one count but fewer than ten. This chain links TRBV6-1 with TRBJ1-5; tentatively, D is TRBD1 (5 bases). The germline V and J ends were trimmed by 5 bases and 0 bases, with 14 bases remaining between them. This CDR3 is 16 amino acids long. Germline-derived CDR1 and CDR2 are MNHNS and SASEGT. CDR3 protein: CASSRTQPYSNQPQHF. The CDR3 DNA reads as TGTGCCAGCAGTAGGACACAACCTTATAGCAATCAGCCCCAGCATTTT.